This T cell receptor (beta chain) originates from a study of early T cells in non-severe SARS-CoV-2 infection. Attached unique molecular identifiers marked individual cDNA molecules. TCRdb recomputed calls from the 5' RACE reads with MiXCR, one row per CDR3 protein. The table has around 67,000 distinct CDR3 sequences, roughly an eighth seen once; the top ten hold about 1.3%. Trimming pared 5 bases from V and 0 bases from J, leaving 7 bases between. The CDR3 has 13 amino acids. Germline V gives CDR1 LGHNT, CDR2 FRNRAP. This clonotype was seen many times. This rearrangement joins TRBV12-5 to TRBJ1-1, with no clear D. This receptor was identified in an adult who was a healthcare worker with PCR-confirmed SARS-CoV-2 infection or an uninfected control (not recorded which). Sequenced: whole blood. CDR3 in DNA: TGTGCTAGTGGTCAAACAATGAACACTGAAGCTTTCTTT. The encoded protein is CASGQTMNTEAFF.